Given below is one TCR beta chain in context. Germline-derived CDR1 and CDR2 are SGHAT and FQNNGV. The CDR3 has 14 amino acids. V trimming: 5 bases; J trimming: 3 bases; junction bases outside the gene matches: 6. The source of the sample is a study of blood T cell repertoires in COVID-19. Generated by immunoSEQ multiplex PCR, the TCRdb table keeps only in-frame clones and is missing some. The profile shows about 200,000 clones, approximately 88% of them singletons. The sample taken for sequencing was PBMCs or T cells enriched from blood (not recorded which). The TCR was taken from a woman aged 18-29 years who had recovered from COVID-19. This rearrangement joins TRBV11-2 to TRBJ1-1; 7 bases are shared with TRBD1. The CDR3 DNA sequence: TGTGCCAGCAGCCCAGACAGGGTGGACACTGAAGCTTTCTTT. The encoded protein is CASSPDRVDTEAFF.